This T cell receptor beta chain was obtained from a study of blood T cells in healthy people across ages. This clonotype was counted once. Germline CDR1 DFQATT, CDR2 SNEGSKA (reference sequence). This CDR3 comprises 14 residues. It was with a sample-barcoded 5' primer and a J-beta primer mix that a second PCR of about 7 to 12 cycles was run. All samples gave at least 3 million CDR3-containing paired-end reads. TCRdb independently ran MiXCR on the 5' RACE reads; one entry per CDR3 protein. The sample lists 550,000 to 800,000 distinct CDR3 sequences; less than 40% were seen once. Isolation per sample recovered at least 6.5 million PBMCs.

Sequencing input: blood. The gene calls are TRBV20-1 and TRBJ2-1, with 8 bases identical to TRBD2. Judging by the DNA end, TRBJ2-7 fits better; the J call may be wrong. This clonotype was sampled from a woman of 80 years or more in good health. The CDR3 is CSARTSGTYNEQYF. As DNA, the CDR3 is TGCAGTGCTAGAACTAGCGGAACCTACAATGAGCAGTACTTC.